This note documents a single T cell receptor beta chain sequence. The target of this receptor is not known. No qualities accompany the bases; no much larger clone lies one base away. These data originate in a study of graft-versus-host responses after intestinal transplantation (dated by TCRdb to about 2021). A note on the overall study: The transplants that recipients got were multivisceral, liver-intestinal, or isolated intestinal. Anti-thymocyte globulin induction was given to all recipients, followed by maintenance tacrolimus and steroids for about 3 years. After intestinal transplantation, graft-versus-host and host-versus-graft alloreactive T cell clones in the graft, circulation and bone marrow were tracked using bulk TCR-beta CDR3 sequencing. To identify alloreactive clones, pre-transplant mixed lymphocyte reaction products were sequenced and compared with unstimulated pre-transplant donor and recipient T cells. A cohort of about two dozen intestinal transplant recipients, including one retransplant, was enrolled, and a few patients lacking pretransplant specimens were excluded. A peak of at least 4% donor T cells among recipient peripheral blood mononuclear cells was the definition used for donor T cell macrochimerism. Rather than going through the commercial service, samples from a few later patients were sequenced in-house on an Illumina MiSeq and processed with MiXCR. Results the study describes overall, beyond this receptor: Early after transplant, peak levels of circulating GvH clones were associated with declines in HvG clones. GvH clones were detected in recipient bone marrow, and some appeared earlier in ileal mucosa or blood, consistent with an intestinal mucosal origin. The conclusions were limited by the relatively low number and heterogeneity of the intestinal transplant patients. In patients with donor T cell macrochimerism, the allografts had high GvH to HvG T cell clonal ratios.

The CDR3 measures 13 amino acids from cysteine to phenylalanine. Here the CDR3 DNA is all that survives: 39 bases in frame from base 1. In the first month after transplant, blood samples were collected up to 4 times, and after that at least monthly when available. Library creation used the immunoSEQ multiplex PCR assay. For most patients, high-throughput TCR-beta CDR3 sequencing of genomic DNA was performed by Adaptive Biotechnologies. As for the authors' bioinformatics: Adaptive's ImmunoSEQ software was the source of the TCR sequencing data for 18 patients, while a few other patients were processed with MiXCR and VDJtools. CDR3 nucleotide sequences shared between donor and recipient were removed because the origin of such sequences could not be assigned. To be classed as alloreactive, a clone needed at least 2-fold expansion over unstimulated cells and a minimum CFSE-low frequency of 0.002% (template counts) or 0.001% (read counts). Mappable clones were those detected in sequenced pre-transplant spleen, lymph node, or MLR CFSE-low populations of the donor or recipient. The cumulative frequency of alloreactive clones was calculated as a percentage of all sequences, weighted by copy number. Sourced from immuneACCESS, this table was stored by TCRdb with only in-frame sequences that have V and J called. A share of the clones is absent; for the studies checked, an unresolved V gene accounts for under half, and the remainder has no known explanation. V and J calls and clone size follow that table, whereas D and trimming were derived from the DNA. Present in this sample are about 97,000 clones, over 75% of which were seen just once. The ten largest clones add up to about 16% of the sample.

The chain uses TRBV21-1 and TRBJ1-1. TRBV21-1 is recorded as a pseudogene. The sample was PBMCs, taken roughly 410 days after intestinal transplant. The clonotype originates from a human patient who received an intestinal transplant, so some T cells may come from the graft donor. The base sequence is TGTGCCAGCAGCAAAGGAAGCTACACTGAAGCTTTCTTT. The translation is CASSKGSYTEAFF.